This record looks at one T cell receptor (beta chain) sequence and its context. In the original analysis: Amplification with reference gene primers provided the estimates of nucleated cell counts. Profiled with immunoSEQ multiplex PCR; TCRdb holds only in-frame clones, not every one. V and J calls and clone size are copied from that table; D and trimming were computed from the DNA. The table includes approximately 240,000 clones, around 80% detected once. These data are taken from a study of blood T cell repertoires in COVID-19. Study background: COVID-19 samples, acute and convalescent, were from the United States, Italy and Spain.

This clonotype was sampled from a woman of 80 years or more with active or convalescent COVID-19. Sequencing used peripheral blood.

The CDR3, as DNA: TGTGCCAGCAGTTCATGGACAGGGGAGTCCGGAAACACCATATATTTT. This translates into CASSSWTGESGNTIYF. The chain is built from TRBV6-5 and TRBJ1-3; 9 bases are a match to TRBD1. J gave up 4 bases and V 4 bases, and 8 bases lay outside the gene matches. From germline, CDR1 is MNHEY and CDR2 SVGAGI. This CDR3 has 16 residues.